A selection of T cell receptor beta chains follows, all from one sample in a study of cytomegalovirus exposure and HLA in healthy donors. The repertoire was sequenced with immunoSEQ multiplex PCR; TCRdb's copy has only in-frame clones and lacks some. The repertoire holds some 100,000 clones, nearly 70% seen once, with around 15% in the top ten. Specimen: PBMCs. These receptors all come from a woman between 50 and 59 years old in good health and CMV-seropositive. CDR3s include the opening cysteine and the closing phenylalanine or tryptophan. The D gene is left open where the match is weak.

CDR3 protein: CASSQDVGSKSTDTQYF
D gene: .
V gene: TRBV4-3
J gene: TRBJ2-3

CDR3 protein: CASTPTSGAYEQYF
D gene: TRBD2
V gene: TRBV5-1
J gene: TRBJ2-7

CDR3 protein: CASSVTGLNTEAFF
D gene: .
V gene: TRBV9
J gene: TRBJ1-1

CDR3 protein: CASSLTETDPGNTIYF
D gene: .
V gene: TRBV5-5
J gene: TRBJ1-3

CDR3 protein: CASSSLGLGGEQYF
D gene: .
V gene: TRBV5-1
J gene: TRBJ2-7

CDR3 protein: CASSQGQGEAFF
D gene: TRBD1
V gene: TRBV5-1
J gene: TRBJ1-1

CDR3 protein: CASSVDLGAVSYEQYF
D gene: .
V gene: TRBV9
J gene: TRBJ2-7

CDR3 protein: CASKTGGFTEQYF
D gene: TRBD1
V gene: TRBV28
J gene: TRBJ2-7

CDR3 protein: CASSLWREGERNEQFF
D gene: TRBD2
V gene: TRBV27
J gene: TRBJ2-1

CDR3 protein: CASAIFSGNTIYF
D gene: .
V gene: TRBV19
J gene: TRBJ1-3

CDR3 protein: CASSLAVSGETQYF
D gene: .
V gene: TRBV7-6
J gene: TRBJ2-5

CDR3 protein: CASSYGGGDQPQHF
D gene: .
V gene: TRBV6-5
J gene: TRBJ1-5

CDR3 protein: CASRSKTGGDRNEQFF
D gene: TRBD1
V gene: TRBV7-2
J gene: TRBJ2-1

CDR3 protein: CASSLGGLAGTDTQYF
D gene: TRBD2
V gene: TRBV7-2
J gene: TRBJ2-3

CDR3 protein: CASTQAGGANYGYTF
D gene: .
V gene: TRBV6-1
J gene: TRBJ1-2

CDR3 protein: CAAQQGGETQYF
D gene: .
V gene: TRBV10-3
J gene: TRBJ2-5

CDR3 protein: CASSLGSDYGGELFF
D gene: .
V gene: TRBV5-1
J gene: TRBJ2-2

CDR3 protein: CASSVNVIRTDTQYF
D gene: .
V gene: TRBV9
J gene: TRBJ2-3

CDR3 protein: CASSMTPGYTF
D gene: .
V gene: TRBV7-2
J gene: TRBJ1-2

CDR3 protein: CASSFPGLAAYEQYF
D gene: TRBD2
V gene: TRBV13
J gene: TRBJ2-7

CDR3 protein: CASSLGGGTYNEQFF
D gene: .
V gene: TRBV5-1
J gene: TRBJ2-1

CDR3 protein: CASSVAAGYVHNEQFF
D gene: .
V gene: TRBV9
J gene: TRBJ2-1

CDR3 protein: CASGLERGIVSNEQFF
D gene: .
V gene: TRBV28
J gene: TRBJ2-1

CDR3 protein: CAWSVGDLLYEQYF
D gene: .
V gene: TRBV30
J gene: TRBJ2-7

CDR3 protein: CASSFGLRGADTQYF
D gene: TRBD2
V gene: TRBV2
J gene: TRBJ2-3

CDR3 protein: CASSRGVSGSPHEQYF
D gene: TRBD2
V gene: TRBV11-1
J gene: TRBJ2-7

CDR3 protein: CASSRADRAAYEQYF
D gene: TRBD1
V gene: TRBV16
J gene: .

CDR3 protein: CASSLDRGGETQYF
D gene: .
V gene: TRBV11-2
J gene: TRBJ2-5

CDR3 protein: CSVESGGNTIYF
D gene: .
V gene: TRBV29-1
J gene: TRBJ1-3

CDR3 protein: CASSQGEGAIDEQYF
D gene: TRBD1
V gene: TRBV4-1
J gene: TRBJ2-7

CDR3 protein: CASSFRGTGFNQPQHF
D gene: .
V gene: TRBV28
J gene: TRBJ1-5

CDR3 protein: CASSAISGAKFGNTIYF
D gene: .
V gene: TRBV18
J gene: TRBJ1-3

CDR3 protein: CASSINPGGSGELFF
D gene: .
V gene: TRBV7-3
J gene: TRBJ2-2

CDR3 protein: CASSPGTSRPDTQYF
D gene: TRBD2
V gene: TRBV28
J gene: TRBJ2-3

CDR3 protein: CASSGAQFF
D gene: .
V gene: TRBV7-9
J gene: TRBJ2-1

CDR3 protein: CSVGPSGRGEETQYF
D gene: TRBD2
V gene: TRBV29-1
J gene: TRBJ2-5

CDR3 protein: CASSLQGYNEQFF
D gene: .
V gene: TRBV28
J gene: TRBJ2-1

CDR3 protein: CASSVGDTAYEQYF
D gene: .
V gene: TRBV9
J gene: TRBJ2-7

CDR3 protein: CATSLAREQYF
D gene: .
V gene: TRBV2
J gene: TRBJ2-7

CDR3 protein: CASSVNQGRAPEGYTF
D gene: .
V gene: TRBV9
J gene: TRBJ1-2

CDR3 protein: CASSGDRVSYTF
D gene: TRBD1
V gene: TRBV6-4
J gene: TRBJ1-2

CDR3 protein: CASSEETGTGQETQYF
D gene: TRBD1
V gene: TRBV6-1
J gene: TRBJ2-5

CDR3 protein: CASSSQRGHYEQYF
D gene: TRBD1
V gene: TRBV27
J gene: TRBJ2-7

CDR3 protein: CASSFSGRVKEQFF
D gene: TRBD2
V gene: TRBV5-6
J gene: TRBJ2-1

CDR3 protein: CASSDPRESSYNEQFF
D gene: .
V gene: TRBV25-1
J gene: TRBJ2-1

CDR3 protein: CASSQLLQGRDTQYF
D gene: .
V gene: TRBV4-3
J gene: TRBJ2-3

CDR3 protein: CASSQVDMVAYNEQFF
D gene: .
V gene: TRBV4-1
J gene: TRBJ2-1

CDR3 protein: CASSMNGQPGQGAFEQYF
D gene: TRBD1
V gene: TRBV19
J gene: TRBJ2-7

CDR3 protein: CASSPLTSGSFSSYNEQFF
D gene: TRBD2
V gene: TRBV7-2
J gene: TRBJ2-1

CDR3 protein: CASSSTVKLFF
D gene: .
V gene: TRBV19
J gene: TRBJ1-4

CDR3 protein: CASTRTGSESQPQHF
D gene: TRBD1
V gene: TRBV19
J gene: TRBJ1-5

CDR3 protein: CASSFQGRTYEQYF
D gene: .
V gene: TRBV28
J gene: TRBJ2-7

CDR3 protein: CASRRESAYSYEQYF
D gene: .
V gene: TRBV5-4
J gene: TRBJ2-7